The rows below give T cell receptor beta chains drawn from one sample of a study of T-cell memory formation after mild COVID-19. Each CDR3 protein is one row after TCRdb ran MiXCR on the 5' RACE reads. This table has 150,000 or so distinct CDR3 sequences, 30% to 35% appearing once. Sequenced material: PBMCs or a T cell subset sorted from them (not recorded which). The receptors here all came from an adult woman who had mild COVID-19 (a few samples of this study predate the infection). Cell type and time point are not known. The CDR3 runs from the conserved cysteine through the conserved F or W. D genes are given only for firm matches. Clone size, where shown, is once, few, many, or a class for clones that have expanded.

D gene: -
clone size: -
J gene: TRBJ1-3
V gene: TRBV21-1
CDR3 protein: CASSKWDPQQESGNTIYF
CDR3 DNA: TGTGCCAGCAGCAAATGGGACCCCCAACAGGAATCTGGAAACACCATATATTTT

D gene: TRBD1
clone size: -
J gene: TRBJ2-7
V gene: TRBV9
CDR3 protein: CASSVASGGDEQYF
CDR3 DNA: TGTGCCAGCAGCGTAGCGTCAGGGGGCGACGAGCAGTACTTC

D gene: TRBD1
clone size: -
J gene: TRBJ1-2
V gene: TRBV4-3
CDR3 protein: CASSPRSDRDGGYTF
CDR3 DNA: TGCGCCAGCAGCCCCCGGTCAGACAGGGATGGGGGCTACACCTTC

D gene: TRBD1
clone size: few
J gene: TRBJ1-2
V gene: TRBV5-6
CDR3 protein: CASSLWYRGNYGYTF
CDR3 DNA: TGTGCCAGCAGCTTGTGGTACAGGGGAAACTATGGCTACACCTTC

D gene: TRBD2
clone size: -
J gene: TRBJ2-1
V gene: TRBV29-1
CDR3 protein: CSVQAGAYNEQFF
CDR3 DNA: TGCAGCGTTCAAGCGGGAGCCTACAATGAGCAGTTCTTC

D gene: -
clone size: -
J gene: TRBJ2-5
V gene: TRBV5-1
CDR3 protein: CASSLPQTGGQETQYF
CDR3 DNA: TGCGCCAGCAGCTTGCCTCAGACAGGCGGCCAAGAGACCCAGTACTTC

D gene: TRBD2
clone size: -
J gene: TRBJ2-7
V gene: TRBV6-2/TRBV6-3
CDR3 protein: CATASGSWYEQYF
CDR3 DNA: TGTGCCACCGCTAGCGGGAGTTGGTACGAGCAGTACTTC

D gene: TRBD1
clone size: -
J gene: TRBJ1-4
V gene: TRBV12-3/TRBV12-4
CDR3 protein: CAIGQGEEKLFF
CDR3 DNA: TGTGCCATCGGACAGGGGGAGGAAAAACTGTTTTTT

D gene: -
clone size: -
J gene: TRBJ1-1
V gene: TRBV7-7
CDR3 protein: CASSRVVGGTEAFF
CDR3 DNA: TGTGCCAGCAGCAGAGTGGTGGGGGGCACTGAAGCTTTCTTT

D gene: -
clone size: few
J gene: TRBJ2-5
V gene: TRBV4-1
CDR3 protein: CASSQVGGGYETQYF
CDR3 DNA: TGCGCCAGCAGCCAAGTCGGCGGGGGCTATGAGACCCAGTACTTC

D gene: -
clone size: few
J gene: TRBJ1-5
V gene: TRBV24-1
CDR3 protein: CATSEGSRPQHF
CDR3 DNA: TGTGCCACCAGTGAGGGCAGTAGGCCCCAGCATTTT

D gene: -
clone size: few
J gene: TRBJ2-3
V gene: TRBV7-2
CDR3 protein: CASSFTLSTDTQYF
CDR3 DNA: TGTGCCAGCAGCTTCACCCTCAGCACAGATACGCAGTATTTT

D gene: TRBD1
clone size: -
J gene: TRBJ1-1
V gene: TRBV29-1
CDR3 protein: CSPFSQTGGGADTEAFF
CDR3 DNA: TGCAGCCCTTTTTCACAAACAGGGGGGGGCGCGGACACTGAAGCTTTCTTT

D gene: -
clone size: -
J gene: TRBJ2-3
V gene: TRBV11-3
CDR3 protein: CASSPLHTDTQYF
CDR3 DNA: TGTGCCAGCAGCCCCTTACACACAGATACGCAGTATTTT

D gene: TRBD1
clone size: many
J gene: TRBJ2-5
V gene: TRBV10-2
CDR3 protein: CASSQGAQETQYF
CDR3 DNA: TGCGCCAGCAGTCAGGGGGCCCAAGAGACCCAGTACTTC

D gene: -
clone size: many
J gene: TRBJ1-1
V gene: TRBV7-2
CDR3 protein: CASSLYTNTEAFF
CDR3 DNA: TGTGCCAGCAGCTTATACACGAACACTGAAGCTTTCTTT

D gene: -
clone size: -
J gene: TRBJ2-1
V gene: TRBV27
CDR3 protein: CASNDRHYNEQFF
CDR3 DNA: TGTGCCAGCAATGATCGGCACTACAATGAGCAGTTCTTC

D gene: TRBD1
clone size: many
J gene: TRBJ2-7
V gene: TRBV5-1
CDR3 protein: CASSSGQGSYEQYF
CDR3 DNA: TGCGCCAGCAGCTCCGGACAGGGGTCCTACGAGCAGTACTTC

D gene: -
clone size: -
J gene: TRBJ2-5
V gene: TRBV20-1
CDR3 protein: CSARKPGARQETQYF
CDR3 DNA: TGCAGTGCACGCAAACCCGGGGCTCGACAAGAGACCCAGTACTTC

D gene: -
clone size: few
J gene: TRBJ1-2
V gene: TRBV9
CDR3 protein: CASSANSQGPSGYTF
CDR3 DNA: TGTGCCAGCAGCGCCAATAGTCAGGGCCCCTCTGGCTACACCTTC

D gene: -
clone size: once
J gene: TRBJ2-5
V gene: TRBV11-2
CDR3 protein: CASRLLGILETQYF
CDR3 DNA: TGTGCCAGCAGATTATTGGGGATTCTAGAGACCCAGTACTTC

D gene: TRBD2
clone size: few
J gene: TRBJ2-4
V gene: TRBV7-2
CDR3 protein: CASSSGLAGGPRQYF
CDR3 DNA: TGTGCCAGCAGCTCGGGACTAGCGGGAGGGCCCCGGCAGTACTTC

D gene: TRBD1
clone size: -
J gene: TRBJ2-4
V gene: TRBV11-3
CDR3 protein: CASSPGTGILAKNIQYF
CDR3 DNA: TGTGCCAGCAGCCCCGGGACAGGGATTCTAGCCAAAAACATTCAGTACTTC

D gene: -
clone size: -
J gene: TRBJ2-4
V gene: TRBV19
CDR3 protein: CASSIDPEYLTKNIQYF
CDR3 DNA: TGTGCCAGTAGTATAGACCCAGAATATCTAACCAAAAACATTCAGTACTTC

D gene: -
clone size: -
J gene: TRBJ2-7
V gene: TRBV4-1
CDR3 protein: CASSQEGASYEQYF
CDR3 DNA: TGCGCCAGCAGCCAAGAAGGGGCCTCCTACGAGCAGTACTTC